What follows are 13 T cell receptor beta chains derived from one specimen sequenced in a study of control samples from healthy donors and cancer patients. Method: immunoSEQ multiplex PCR; TCRdb's copy keeps in-frame clones and lacks some. The table lists 99,000 or so clones, about 83% of them singletons. Sequences were obtained from blood. The receptors come from a woman in her 50s in good health.

The chain combines TRBV2 with TRBJ2-2; D is tentatively TRBD1 or TRBD2 (7 bases each). This CDR3 region has 15 residues. V shed 5 bases and J shed 6 bases, with 16 bases lying between them. Looked up from germline, CDR1 is SNHLY and CDR2 is FYNNEI. In DNA, the CDR3 is TGTGCCAGCAGTTTATATCAGGGGGGGTCCGGGGAGCTGTTTTTT. Its protein product is CASSLYQGGSGELFF.

The chain employs TRBV27 and TRBJ2-1; D tentatively fits TRBD1 or TRBD2 (5 bases each). CDR3 length equals 13 residues. CDR1 MNHEY and CDR2 SMNVEV come from the germline V gene (reference sequence). V gave up 5 bases and J gave up 8 bases, with 13 bases separating them. The CDR3 region is CASSPGTMDEQFF. In DNA form, the CDR3 reads TGTGCCAGCAGTCCGGGGACCATGGATGAGCAGTTCTTC.

This chain joins TRBV6-5 and TRBJ1-2, with 9 positions matching TRBD1. This CDR3 contains 14 residues. V shed 5 bases and J 4 bases; nucleotides not matched to a gene: 5. The germline CDR1 and CDR2 sequences are MNHEY and SVGAGI. The CDR3 DNA is TGTGCCAGCAGTCCGGGACAGGGAGGCTATGGCTACACCTTC. It encodes CASSPGQGGYGYTF.

This chain joins TRBV7-9 and TRBJ2-7; D possibly corresponds to TRBD1 (6 bases). This CDR3 region has 16 residues. Trimming stripped 5 bases from V and 3 bases from J, with 20 bases between. Looked up from germline, CDR1 is SEHNR and CDR2 is FQNEAQ (reference sequence). The CDR3 region has the DNA TGTGCCAGCAGCCCCCGGGGCCAGGGGATTAGCTACGAGCAGTACTTC. Translated: CASSPRGQGISYEQYF.

This clone has only one observation. Other DNA sequences in this sample translate to the same CDR3. V and J are TRBV5-1 and TRBJ2-7, with 7 positions matching TRBD1. After removal of 4 bases from V and 3 bases from J, the junction contained 7 bases not matched to a gene. CDR1 and CDR2 (germline): SGHRS, YFSETQ. The CDR3 totals 14 residues. CDR3 protein: CASSPDRISYEQYF. The CDR3 DNA follows: TGCGCCAGCAGCCCGGACAGGATTAGCTACGAGCAGTACTTC.

This clone has only one observation. The chain recombines TRBV2 with TRBJ1-6; D is ambiguous. Germline V gene sequence: CDR1 SNHLY, CDR2 FYNNEI. CDR3 length: 14 residues. Trimming took 6 bases from V and 14 from J, leaving 20 bases between them. CDR3 in DNA: TGTGCCAGCAGCCTCGCCCCCGGGGAGATATCCCTCCACTTT. This gives the protein CASSLAPGEISLHF.

CDR3 nucleotide sequence: TGTGCCAGCAGTGTCCAAGGACTCACTGAAGCTTTCTTT. Translation gives CASSVQGLTEAFF. V usage is TRBV2 and J usage is TRBJ1-1; D gene ambiguous. This CDR3 is 13 amino acids long. Trimming removed 4 bases from V and 4 bases from J, with 10 bases in between. Germline CDR1 is SNHLY and CDR2 is FYNNEI.

The rearrangement joins TRBV12-3 or TRBV12-4 to TRBJ1-5; D not resolved. The CDR3 runs 13 residues. Trimming shortened V by 6 bases and J by 7 bases, and 13 bases separated the two germline ends. The CDR3, as DNA: TGTGCCAGCAGCCTTACAGAAAAACAGCCCCAGCATTTT. Translating it yields CASSLTEKQPQHF.

The rearrangement joins TRBV4-3 to TRBJ1-2; unclear D gene. This CDR3 has 15 residues. With 1 base removed from V and 2 bases from J, the gap between germline ends came to 11 bases. Germline CDR1 reads LGHNA; CDR2 reads YSLEER. In DNA form, the CDR3 reads TGCGCCAGCAGCCAAGGTCCGGGTTTAAACTATGGCTACACCTTC. Amino acids: CASSQGPGLNYGYTF.

The chain is built from TRBV5-4 and TRBJ1-1; 8 bases are a match to TRBD1. V lost 4 bases to trimming and J lost 3 bases; unmatched junction nucleotides: 5. Germline CDR1 reads SGHNT; CDR2 reads YYREEE (reference sequence). This CDR3 has 14 residues. CDR3 nucleotide sequence: TGTGCCAGCAGCGCGAAGACAGGGGACACTGAAGCTTTCTTT. It yields the protein CASSAKTGDTEAFF.

The DNA of the CDR3 is TGTGCCAGTACCCTGAGGACTAGCGGGGGAGATACGCAGTATTTT. Protein sequence: CASTLRTSGGDTQYF. This chain joins TRBV19 and TRBJ2-3, with 13 bases fitting TRBD2. Germline CDR1 and CDR2: LNHDA and SQIVND (reference sequence). This CDR3 region has 15 residues. Trimming at V came to 7 bases and at J to 5 bases, leaving 6 bases not matched to a gene.

This chain links TRBV7-2 with TRBJ2-5; D gene ambiguous. Trimming left V 0 bases short and J 4 bases short, with 6 bases between. CDR3 length: 13 amino acids. The germline V gene has CDR1 SGHTA and CDR2 FQGNSA. As DNA, the CDR3 is TGTGCCAGCAGCTTAGCCGGGCGAGAGACCCAGTACTTC. It is translated as CASSLAGRETQYF.

The V call is TRBV7-9, the J call TRBJ1-3, with a tentative D call TRBD1 (5 bases). Looked up from germline, CDR1 is SEHNR and CDR2 is FQNEAQ (reference sequence). The V gene lost 5 bases and the J gene lost 4 bases, with 15 bases spanning the gap. The CDR3 consists of 15 residues. CDR3 protein: CASSLRPGTGNTIYF. Written as DNA, the CDR3 is TGTGCCAGCAGCCTCAGACCGGGGACGGGAAACACCATATATTTT.